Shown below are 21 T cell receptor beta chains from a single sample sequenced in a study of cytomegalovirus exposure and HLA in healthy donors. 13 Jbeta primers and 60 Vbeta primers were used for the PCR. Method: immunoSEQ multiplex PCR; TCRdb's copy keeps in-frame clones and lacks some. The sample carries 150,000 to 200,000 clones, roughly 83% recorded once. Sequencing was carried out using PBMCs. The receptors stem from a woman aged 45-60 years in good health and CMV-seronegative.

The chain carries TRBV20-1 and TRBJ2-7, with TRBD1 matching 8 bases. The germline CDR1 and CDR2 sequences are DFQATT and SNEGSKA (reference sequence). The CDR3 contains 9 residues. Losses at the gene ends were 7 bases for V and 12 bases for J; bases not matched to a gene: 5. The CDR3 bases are TGCAGTGACCGGACAGGGCGGTACTTC. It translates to CSDRTGRYF.

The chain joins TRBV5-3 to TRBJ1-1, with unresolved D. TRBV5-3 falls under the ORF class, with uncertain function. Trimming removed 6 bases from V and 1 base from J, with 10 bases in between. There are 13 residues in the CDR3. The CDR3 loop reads CARTNTGNTEAFF. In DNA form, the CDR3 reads TGTGCCAGAACCAATACGGGGAACACTGAAGCTTTCTTT.

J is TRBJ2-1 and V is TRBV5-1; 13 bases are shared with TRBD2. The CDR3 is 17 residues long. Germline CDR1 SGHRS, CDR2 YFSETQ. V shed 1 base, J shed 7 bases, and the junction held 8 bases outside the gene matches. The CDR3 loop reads CASSLLTGTSGTNEQFF. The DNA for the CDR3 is TGCGCCAGCAGCTTGTTAACCGGGACTAGCGGGACTAATGAGCAGTTCTTC.

The CDR3 coding sequence is TGTGCCAGTAGTAATCGGGGGGTCCGCAATCAGCCCCAGCATTTT. Encoded protein: CASSNRGVRNQPQHF. The V and J genes are TRBV19 and TRBJ1-5; TRBD1 might be the D (5 bases). In germline, CDR1 is LNHDA, CDR2 SQIVND (reference sequence). The CDR3 is made up of 15 amino acids. V shed 4 bases and J shed 2 bases, with 12 bases lying between them.

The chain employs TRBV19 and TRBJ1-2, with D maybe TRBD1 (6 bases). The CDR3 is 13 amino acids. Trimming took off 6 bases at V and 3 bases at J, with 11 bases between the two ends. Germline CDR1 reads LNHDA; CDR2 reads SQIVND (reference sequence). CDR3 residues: CASRPGQDYGYTF. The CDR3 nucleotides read TGTGCCAGTAGGCCGGGACAAGACTATGGCTACACCTTC.

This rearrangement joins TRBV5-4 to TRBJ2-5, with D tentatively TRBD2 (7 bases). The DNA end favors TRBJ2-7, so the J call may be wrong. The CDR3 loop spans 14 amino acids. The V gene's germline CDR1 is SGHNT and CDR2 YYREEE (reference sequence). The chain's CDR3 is CASSGGAGKNEQYF. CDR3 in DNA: TGTGCCAGCAGCGGGGGGGCCGGTAAGAACGAGCAGTACTTC.

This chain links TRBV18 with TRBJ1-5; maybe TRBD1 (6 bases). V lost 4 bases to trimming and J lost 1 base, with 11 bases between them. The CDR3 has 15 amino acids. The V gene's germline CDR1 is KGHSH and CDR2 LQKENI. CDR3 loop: CASSQQGRSNQPQHF. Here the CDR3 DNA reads TGTGCCAGCTCACAACAGGGAAGAAGCAATCAGCCCCAGCATTTT.

This chain's CDR3 is CASSFGRGGPSTDTQYF. As DNA, the CDR3 is TGTGCCAGCAGCTTTGGGCGGGGGGGACCTAGCACAGATACGCAGTATTTT. The chain links TRBV11-2 to TRBJ2-3, with TRBD2 identical over 9 bases. From germline, CDR1 is SGHAT and CDR2 FQNNGV. Trimming at V came to 3 bases and at J to 0 bases, leaving 7 bases not matched to a gene. CDR3 length: 17 amino acids.

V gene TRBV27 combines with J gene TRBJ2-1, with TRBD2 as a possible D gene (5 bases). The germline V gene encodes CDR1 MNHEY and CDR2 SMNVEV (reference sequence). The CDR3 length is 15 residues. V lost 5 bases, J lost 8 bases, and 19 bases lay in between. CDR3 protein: CASSPNRGLYHEQFF. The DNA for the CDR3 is TGTGCCAGCAGTCCCAACCGTGGACTTTACCATGAGCAGTTCTTC.

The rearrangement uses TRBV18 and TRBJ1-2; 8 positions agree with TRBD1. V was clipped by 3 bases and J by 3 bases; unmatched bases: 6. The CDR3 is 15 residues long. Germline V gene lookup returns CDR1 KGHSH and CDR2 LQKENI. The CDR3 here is CASSPKQGADYGYTF. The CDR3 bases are TGTGCCAGCTCACCGAAGCAGGGGGCAGACTATGGCTACACCTTC.

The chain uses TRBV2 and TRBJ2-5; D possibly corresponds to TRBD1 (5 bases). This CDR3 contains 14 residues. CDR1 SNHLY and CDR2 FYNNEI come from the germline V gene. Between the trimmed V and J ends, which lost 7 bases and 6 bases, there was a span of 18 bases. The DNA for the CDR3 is TGTGCCAGCATTGTGGACGCCGGACACAAGACCCAGTACTTC. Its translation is CASIVDAGHKTQYF. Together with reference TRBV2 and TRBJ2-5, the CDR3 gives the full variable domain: EPEVTQTPSHQVTQMGQEVILRCVPISNHLYFYWYRQILGQKVEFLVSFYNNEISEKSEIFDDQFSVERPDGSNFTLKIRSTKLEDSAMYFCASIVDAGHKTQYFGPGTRLLVL.

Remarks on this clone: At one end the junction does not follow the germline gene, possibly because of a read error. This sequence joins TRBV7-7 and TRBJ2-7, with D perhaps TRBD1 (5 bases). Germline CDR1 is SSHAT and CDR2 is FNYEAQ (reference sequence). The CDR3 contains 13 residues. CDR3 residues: CASSLGWAGEQYF. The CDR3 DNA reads TGTGCTAGCAGCTTAGGGTGGGCAGGGGAGCAGTACTTC. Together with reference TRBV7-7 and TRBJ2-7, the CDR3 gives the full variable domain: GAGVSQSPRYKVTKRGQDVTLRCDPISSHATLYWYQQALGQGPEFLTYFNYEAQPDKSGLPSDRFSAERPEGSISTLTIQRTEQRDSAMYRCASSLGWAGEQYFGPGTRLTVT.

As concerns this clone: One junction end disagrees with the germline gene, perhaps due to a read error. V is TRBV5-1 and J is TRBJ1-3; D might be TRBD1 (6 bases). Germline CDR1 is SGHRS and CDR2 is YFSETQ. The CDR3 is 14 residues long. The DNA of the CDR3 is TGCGCCAGCATTGGGGGGGGCCCTGGAAGCACCATATATTTT. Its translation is CASIGGGPGSTIYF.

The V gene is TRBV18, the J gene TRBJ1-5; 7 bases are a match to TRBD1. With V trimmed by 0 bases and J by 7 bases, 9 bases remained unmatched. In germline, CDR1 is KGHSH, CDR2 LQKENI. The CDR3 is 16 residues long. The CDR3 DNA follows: TGTGCCAGCTCACCACCTCAGGGGGTGGCAGGGCAGCCCCAGCATTTT. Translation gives CASSPPQGVAGQPQHF.

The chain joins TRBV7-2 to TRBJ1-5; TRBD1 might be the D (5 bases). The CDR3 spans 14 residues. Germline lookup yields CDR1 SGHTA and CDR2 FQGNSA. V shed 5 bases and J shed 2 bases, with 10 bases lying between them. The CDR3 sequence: CASSPQGGNQPQHF. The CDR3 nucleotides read TGTGCCAGCAGCCCTCAGGGCGGCAATCAGCCCCAGCATTTT.

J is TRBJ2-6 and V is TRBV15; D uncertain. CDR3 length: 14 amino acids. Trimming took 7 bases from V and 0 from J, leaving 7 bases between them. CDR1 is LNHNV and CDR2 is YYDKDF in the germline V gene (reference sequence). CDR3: CATKPYSGANVLTF. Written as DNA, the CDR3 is TGTGCCACCAAGCCCTACTCTGGGGCCAACGTCCTGACTTTC.

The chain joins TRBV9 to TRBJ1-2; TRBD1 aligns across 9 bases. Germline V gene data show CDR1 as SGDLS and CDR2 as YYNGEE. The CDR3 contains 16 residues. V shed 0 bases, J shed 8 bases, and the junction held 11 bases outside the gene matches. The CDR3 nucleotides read TGTGCCAGCAGCGTAGCTACATGGGGGACAGGGCAAGGCTACACCTTC. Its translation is CASSVATWGTGQGYTF.

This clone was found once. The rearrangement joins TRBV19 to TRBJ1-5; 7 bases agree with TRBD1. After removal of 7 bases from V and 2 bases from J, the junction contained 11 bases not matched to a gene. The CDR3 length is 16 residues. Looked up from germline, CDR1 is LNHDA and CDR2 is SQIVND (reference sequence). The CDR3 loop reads CASTHRRTGGNQPQHF. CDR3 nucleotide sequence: TGTGCCAGTACTCACCGGCGAACAGGGGGCAATCAGCCCCAGCATTTT.

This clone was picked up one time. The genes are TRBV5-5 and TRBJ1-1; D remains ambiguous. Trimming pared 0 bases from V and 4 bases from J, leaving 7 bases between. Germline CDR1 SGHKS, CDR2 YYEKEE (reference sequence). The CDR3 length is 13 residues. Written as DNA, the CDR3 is TGTGCCAGCAGCTTGGCAGACTCCACTGAAGCTTTCTTT. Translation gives CASSLADSTEAFF.

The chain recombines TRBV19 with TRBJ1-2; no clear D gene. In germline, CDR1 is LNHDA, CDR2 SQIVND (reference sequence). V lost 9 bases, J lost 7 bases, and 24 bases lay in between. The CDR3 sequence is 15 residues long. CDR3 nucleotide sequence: TGTGCCAGCCTTACTTGGACTGCACCCGCGGGTGGCTACACCTTC. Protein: CASLTWTAPAGGYTF.

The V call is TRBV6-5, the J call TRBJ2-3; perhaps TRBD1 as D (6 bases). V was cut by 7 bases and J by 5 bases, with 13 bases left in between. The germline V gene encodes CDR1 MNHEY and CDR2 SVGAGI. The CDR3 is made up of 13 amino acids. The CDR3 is CASNYLRGDTQYF. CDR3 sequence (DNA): TGTGCCAGCAACTACCTCAGGGGAGATACGCAGTATTTT.